Below, 14 T cell receptor beta chains from the same sample are listed, as sequenced in a study of T cells in Graves' hyperthyroidism and ophthalmopathy. The TCR beta CDR3 regions underwent amplification using RNA transcripts as the source. In the first-round RT-PCR of the TCR CDR3, the HTBI primer set was used. TCRdb re-derived calls from the multiplex PCR reads in MiXCR, one entry per CDR3 protein. The sample consists of about 610,000 distinct CDR3 sequences, over 12% of them appearing once. Specimen: blood. Receptors were obtained from a woman aged 40-49 years with Graves' ophthalmopathy.

V and J are TRBV5-1 and TRBJ2-5, with D maybe TRBD1 (5 bases). Germline CDR1 is SGHRS and CDR2 is YFSETQ. CDR3 length: 15 amino acids. Trimming cost V 1 base and J 2 bases, with 12 bases left between them. CDR3 protein: CASSLYRGSQETQYF. In DNA, the CDR3 is TGCGCCAGCAGCTTGTATAGGGGTTCACAAGAGACCCAGTACTTC.

In this sample, this clonotype turned up a few times. The gene calls are TRBV6-2 or TRBV6-3 and TRBJ2-5; 12 bases fit TRBD2. With V trimmed by 8 bases and J by 7 bases, 11 bases remained unmatched. The CDR3 extends over 15 amino acids. CDR1 is MNHEY and CDR2 is SVGEGT in the germline V gene. CDR3 DNA: TGTGCCAGCGGAAGGCTAGCGGGAGGGCTAGGGACCCAGTACTTC. The encoded protein is CASGRLAGGLGTQYF.

This clonotype came up many times. The CDR3 region is CASSLDPTRDLHGYTF. The CDR3 coding sequence is TGTGCCAGCAGCTTAGATCCTACTCGGGACCTACATGGCTACACCTTC. The V and J genes are TRBV11-2 and TRBJ1-2, with D possibly TRBD1 on 5 matching bases. The CDR3 totals 16 residues. The V end lost 0 bases, the J end lost 6 bases, and 17 bases lay between the germline ends. The V gene's germline CDR1 is SGHAT and CDR2 FQNNGV.

This clonotype was detected once. The chain has TRBV6-1 and TRBJ2-7; D possibly corresponds to TRBD2 (6 bases). CDR3 size: 14 residues. V was shortened by 10 bases and J by 2 bases, with 18 bases between the two germline ends. In germline, CDR1 is MNHNS, CDR2 SASEGT. The DNA of the CDR3 is TGTGCCACCAGGGAGGCGGAGACCCCCTACGAGCAGTACTTC. Protein sequence: CATREAETPYEQYF.

CDR3 in amino acids: CASSYQAGGPEETQYF. The DNA of the CDR3 is TGTGCCAGCAGTTACCAGGCGGGAGGGCCTGAAGAGACCCAGTACTTC. The chain couples TRBV6-5 to TRBJ2-5; TRBD2 agrees at 9 bases. The CDR3 length is 16 residues. The V gene's germline CDR1 is MNHEY and CDR2 SVGAGI. V shed 2 bases and J 3 bases; nucleotides not matched to a gene: 7.

The V and J genes are TRBV10-3 and TRBJ2-5; D may be TRBD1 or TRBD2 (6 bases each). The germline gives CDR1 ENHRY, CDR2 SYGVKD. Trimming took off 0 bases at V and 2 bases at J, with 10 bases between the two ends. This CDR3 is built from 15 residues. Written as DNA, the CDR3 is TGTGCCATCAGTGAGTCCCGGGGGCGTCAAGAGACCCAGTACTTC. Translated, it gives CAISESRGRQETQYF.

This clonotype was observed many times. The chain joins TRBV20-1 to TRBJ2-5; D perhaps matches TRBD2 (5 bases). The length of the CDR3 is 14 residues. V lost 5 bases, J lost 4 bases, and 17 bases lay in between. Germline assignment: CDR1 DFQATT and CDR2 SNEGSKA (reference sequence). In DNA, the CDR3 is TGCAGTGCTCCTGGAGGCACCCCTGGAGAGACCCAGTACTTC. Translated: CSAPGGTPGETQYF.

This clonotype has only a few counts. The chain is built from TRBV20-1 and TRBJ2-7; D not certain. V lost 6 bases, J lost 2 bases, and 14 bases lay in between. Germline CDR1 and CDR2: DFQATT and SNEGSKA (reference sequence). The CDR3 totals 13 residues. CDR3 DNA: TGCAGTGCCAAAACTTCAGCTCCCTACGAGCAGTACTTC. It encodes CSAKTSAPYEQYF.

In this sample, this clonotype turned up many times. V is TRBV6-2 or TRBV6-3 and J is TRBJ2-5, with D tentatively TRBD2 (6 bases). Germline-derived CDR1 and CDR2 are MNHEY and SVGEGT. V shed 6 bases and J shed 5 bases, with 16 bases lying between them. CDR3 length equals 14 residues. Here the CDR3 reads CASSHSGGRETQYF. Written as DNA, the CDR3 is TGTGCCAGCAGCCATAGCGGAGGGAGGGAGACCCAGTACTTC.

In this sample, this clonotype turned up many times. V gene TRBV10-1 combines with J gene TRBJ2-2, with D possibly TRBD1 on 6 matching bases. V lost 4 bases to trimming and J lost 8 bases, with 11 bases between them. CDR3 length: 13 residues. Germline assignment: CDR1 WNHNN and CDR2 SYGVQD (reference sequence). The CDR3 DNA sequence: TGCGCCAGCAGTGCCCAGGGACAAGGGGAGCTGTTTTTT. As protein: CASSAQGQGELFF.

On this clonotype: At one boundary the junction diverges from the germline segment, which might be a read error. The chain combines TRBV20-1 with TRBJ2-2; D possibly corresponds to TRBD2 (6 bases). From germline, CDR1 is DFQATT and CDR2 SNEGSKA (reference sequence). This CDR3 has 12 residues. The CDR3 loop is CGAGTFTGELFF. The CDR3 DNA is TGCGGTGCTGGGACTTTCACCGGGGAGCTGTTTTTT.

This clonotype came up many times. V and J are TRBV28 and TRBJ1-5; unclear D gene. This CDR3 is built from 15 residues. The germline V gene encodes CDR1 MDHEN and CDR2 SYDVKM. Trimming stripped 2 bases from V and 0 bases from J, with 8 bases between. CDR3 in amino acids: CASSLGEDSNQPQHF. CDR3 coding DNA: TGTGCCAGCAGTTTAGGGGAAGATAGCAATCAGCCCCAGCATTTT.

This clonotype occurred many times. The V and J genes are TRBV30 and TRBJ1-2; D is possibly TRBD1 (5 bases). V gave up 6 bases and J gave up 1 base, with 18 bases separating them. The CDR3 is 15 amino acids. CDR1 is GTSNPN, CDR2 SVGIG, per germline (reference sequence). The CDR3 DNA reads TGTGCCTGCACGAGAGACAGCGCCCGTAACTATGGCTACACCTTC. As protein: CACTRDSARNYGYTF.

This clonotype was counted at least ten times. This sequence joins TRBV13 and TRBJ2-7, with 16 bases matching TRBD2. This CDR3 is 14 amino acids long. Per the germline V gene, CDR1 is PRHDT and CDR2 is FYEKMQ (reference sequence). V lost 5 bases and J lost 8; bases outside the gene matches: 3. The CDR3 here is CASSPGLAGGKQYF. The CDR3 region has the DNA TGTGCCAGCAGCCCGGGACTAGCGGGAGGGAAGCAGTACTTC.